The 20 T cell receptor beta chains presented below share a single source sample, sequenced in a study of cytomegalovirus exposure and HLA in healthy donors. The PCR was carried out with 60 Vbeta primers and 13 Jbeta primers. TCRdb's table, derived via immunoSEQ multiplex PCR, lists solely in-frame clones and lacks some. The sample comprises roughly 160,000 clones, about 80% of which are singletons, and roughly 2% rests with the top ten. The sample was PBMCs. The receptors shown here come from a man aged 50-59 years in good health and CMV-seropositive.

As regards this clone: One end of the junction varies from germline; a read error may be responsible. J is TRBJ1-2 and V is TRBV28; a weak D match, TRBD1 (5 bases). In germline, CDR1 is MDHEN, CDR2 SYDVKM. The CDR3 spans 13 residues. The CDR3 region is CASGSTDLYGYPF. Here the CDR3 DNA reads TGTGCCAGCGGGTCGACAGACCTCTATGGCTACCCCTTC.

The chain couples TRBV27 to TRBJ2-1; a possible D gene is TRBD2 (7 bases). V dropped 0 bases and J dropped 5 bases, with 11 bases sitting between them. Germline-derived CDR1 and CDR2 are MNHEY and SMNVEV (reference sequence). The CDR3 loop spans 15 amino acids. DNA of the CDR3: TGTGCCAGCAGTTTATCAAGGGGGGGGGACAATGAGCAGTTCTTC. This gives the protein CASSLSRGGDNEQFF.

This chain links TRBV28 with TRBJ1-6; no clear D gene. Germline loops: CDR1 MDHEN, CDR2 SYDVKM. V lost 3 bases and J 8 bases, leaving 8 bases between the germline ends. The CDR3 has 13 amino acids. This CDR3 is CASSFGGDSPLHF. CDR3 in DNA: TGTGCCAGCAGTTTCGGCGGAGATTCACCCCTCCACTTT.

A few counts support this clone. The chain uses TRBV7-2 and TRBJ2-2, with D possibly being TRBD2 (7 bases). Germline CDR1 SGHTA, CDR2 FQGNSA. The CDR3 sequence is 16 residues long. The germline V and J ends were trimmed by 2 bases and 2 bases, with 12 bases remaining between them. CDR3 protein: CASSLFGGRNTGELFF. The CDR3 DNA reads TGTGCCAGCAGCTTATTCGGGGGGCGAAACACCGGGGAGCTGTTTTTT. Using reference TRBV7-2 and TRBJ2-2 for the parts outside the CDR3, the full variable domain is GAGVSQSPSNKVTEKGKDVELRCDPISGHTALYWYRQSLGQGLEFLIYFQGNSAPDKSGLPSDRFSAERTGGSVSTLTIQRTQQEDSAVYLCASSLFGGRNTGELFFGEGSRLTVL.

CDR3 coding DNA: TGTGCCACCAGCAGCCCCCGGGACTTCCCCTCCTACGAGCAGTACTTC. Protein product: CATSSPRDFPSYEQYF. The gene calls are TRBV15 and TRBJ2-7, with D tentatively TRBD2 (6 bases). CDR1 is LNHNV and CDR2 is YYDKDF in the germline V gene (reference sequence). The V end was cut by 3 bases, the J end by 0 bases, with 15 bases between. This CDR3 region has 16 residues.

The chain recombines TRBV6-6 with TRBJ1-4; a weak D match, TRBD1 (5 bases). From germline, CDR1 is MNHNY and CDR2 SVGAGI (reference sequence). The CDR3 runs to 15 residues. The V gene lost 3 bases and the J gene lost 3 bases, with 11 bases spanning the gap. This CDR3 is CASSYRGHANEKLFF. The DNA of the CDR3 is TGTGCCAGCAGTTATAGGGGCCATGCTAATGAAAAACTGTTTTTT.

The chain joins TRBV6-5 to TRBJ1-1, with 8 bases identical to TRBD1. Per the germline V gene, CDR1 is MNHEY and CDR2 is SVGAGI. Trimming at V came to 6 bases and at J to 5 bases, leaving 14 bases not matched to a gene. This CDR3 has 16 amino acids. The CDR3 DNA reads TGTGCCAGCAGCTACGATTGGACAGGGTGGAATACTGAAGCTTTCTTT. This codes for CASSYDWTGWNTEAFF.

The gene calls are TRBV5-4 and TRBJ2-7; 7 nucleotides agree with TRBD2. Germline CDR1 reads SGHNT; CDR2 reads YYREEE (reference sequence). Losses at the gene ends were 10 bases for V and 2 bases for J; bases not matched to a gene: 6. The CDR3 spans 12 residues. This CDR3 is CAGRALPYEQYF. CDR3 DNA: TGTGCCGGGAGGGCTCTACCCTACGAGCAGTACTTC.

The chain couples TRBV11-3 to TRBJ2-1; D not certain. Germline lookup yields CDR1 SGHNT and CDR2 YENEEA. This CDR3 region has 13 residues. Trimming pared 5 bases from V and 6 bases from J, leaving 11 bases between. CDR3 nucleotides: TGTGCCAGCAGCCCTCGAGAATCCAATGAGCAGTTCTTC. It codes for CASSPRESNEQFF.

The rearrangement joins TRBV11-2 to TRBJ2-7; 10 nucleotides line up with TRBD1. The V and J ends lost 5 bases and 10 bases, in that order; junction bases with no gene match: 5. Per germline, CDR1 SGHAT and CDR2 FQNNGV. The CDR3 length is 12 residues. CDR3 region: CASSPDRGVQYF. CDR3 sequence (DNA): TGTGCCAGCAGCCCGGACAGGGGGGTTCAGTACTTC.

Turning to this clone: Other DNA sequences in this sample translate to the same CDR3. The chain carries TRBV7-9 and TRBJ2-1; TRBD2 matches 8 bases. This CDR3 spans 15 amino acids. The trim removed 5 bases at V and 0 bases at J, leaving 3 bases unmatched. Looked up from germline, CDR1 is SEHNR and CDR2 is FQNEAQ (reference sequence). CDR3: CASSPRGGSYNEQFF. DNA of the CDR3: TGTGCCAGCAGCCCCCGGGGGGGCTCCTACAATGAGCAGTTCTTC.

This clone was found a few times. The genes are TRBV5-4 and TRBJ2-6; D uncertain. V was pared by 2 bases and J by 0 bases, with 6 bases between. This CDR3 contains 15 residues. Germline assignment: CDR1 SGHNT and CDR2 YYREEE (reference sequence). CDR3 DNA sequence: TGTGCCAGCAGCTTAGTCAGCTCTGGGGCCAACGTCCTGACTTTC. It translates to CASSLVSSGANVLTF.

This chain links TRBV11-2 with TRBJ2-3, with D tentatively TRBD1 (5 bases). Trimming pared 5 bases from V and 2 bases from J, leaving 17 bases between. Germline CDR1 reads SGHAT; CDR2 reads FQNNGV. This CDR3 region has 16 residues. Here the CDR3 DNA reads TGTGCCAGCAGCGAGATCAGGGTTTGGTTCACAGATACGCAGTATTTT. This translates into CASSEIRVWFTDTQYF.

This clone was detected a few times. The V gene is TRBV7-5, the J gene TRBJ1-6; TRBD1 is the table's D call, not checked against the DNA. TRBV7-5 is an annotated pseudogene. The CDR3 covers 17 residues. In DNA, the CDR3 is TGTGCCAGAAGCTTAGAGGGACAGGAGGAAAGTAATTCACCCCTCCACTTT. It translates to CARSLEGQEESNSPLHF.

The genes are TRBV7-8 and TRBJ2-2; the D gene is possibly TRBD2 (7 bases). Germline assignment: CDR1 SGHVS and CDR2 FQNEAQ. The CDR3 is 15 residues long. The V gene lost 11 bases and the J gene lost 6 bases, with 22 bases spanning the gap. CDR3 protein: CADNAPGRGAGELFF. Written as DNA, the CDR3 is TGTGCCGACAACGCCCCAGGGAGGGGGGCCGGGGAGCTGTTTTTT.

The chain is built from TRBV9 and TRBJ1-1, with 8 bases lining up with TRBD1. The V segment lost 3 bases and the J segment 1 base; nucleotides outside the gene matches: 2. There are 14 residues in the CDR3. Germline V lookup: CDR1 SGDLS, CDR2 YYNGEE. This CDR3 is CASSDGTGNTEAFF. The CDR3 DNA is TGTGCCAGCAGCGACGGGACAGGGAACACTGAAGCTTTCTTT.

The chain is built from TRBV19 and TRBJ1-4, with D unclear. Trimming stripped 1 base from V and 4 bases from J, with 13 bases between. Germline CDR1 reads LNHDA; CDR2 reads SQIVND (reference sequence). CDR3 length equals 16 residues. This chain's CDR3 is CASSIGNRGHNEKLFF. CDR3 nucleotides: TGTGCCAGTAGTATAGGGAACCGGGGTCATAATGAAAAACTGTTTTTT.

In this sample, this clone turned up a few times. The rearrangement joins TRBV6-5 to TRBJ2-2; a possible D gene is TRBD1 (5 bases). Between the trimmed V and J ends, which lost 5 bases and 2 bases, there was a span of 12 bases. CDR1 MNHEY and CDR2 SVGAGI come from the germline V gene. CDR3 length: 15 amino acids. The CDR3 nucleotides are TGTGCCAGCAGTGTCTCAGGGTACAACACCGGGGAGCTGTTTTTT. It encodes CASSVSGYNTGELFF.

V and J are TRBV7-8 and TRBJ2-3, with TRBD2 matching over 7 bases. The trim removed 5 bases at V and 1 base at J, leaving 3 bases unmatched. This CDR3 comprises 14 residues. Germline loops: CDR1 SGHVS, CDR2 FQNEAQ. In DNA, the CDR3 is TGTGCCAGCAGCAAAGCGGGGCGCACAGATACGCAGTATTTT. As protein: CASSKAGRTDTQYF.

This clone has just a few counts. V and J are TRBV5-1 and TRBJ1-1; 11 bases are shared with TRBD1. V dropped 4 bases and J dropped 0; count of bases not matched to a gene: 5. This CDR3 has 16 residues. CDR1 and CDR2 (germline): SGHRS, YFSETQ. In nucleotides, the CDR3 is TGCGCCAGCAGCACGGACAGGGGGCTCGTGAACACTGAAGCTTTCTTT. It specifies CASSTDRGLVNTEAFF.